Detailed here is one TCR beta chain. Researchers ran the PCR with 60 Vbeta and 13 Jbeta primers. Sequencing was performed with immunoSEQ multiplex PCR; in TCRdb, only in-frame clones are kept and a portion is missing. This table has some 140,000 clones, over 75% appearing once. The data are from a study of cytomegalovirus exposure and HLA in healthy donors. Trimming stripped 6 bases from V and 4 bases from J, with 7 bases between. The germline V gene encodes CDR1 MNHEY and CDR2 SMNVEV (reference sequence). This CDR3 spans 13 amino acids. The material sequenced was PBMCs. The rearrangement joins TRBV27 to TRBJ1-6; D uncertain. This receptor was taken from a man aged 25 to 40 in good health. This CDR3 is CASSRGYNSPLHF. CDR3 DNA: TGTGCCAGCAGCCGGGGTTATAATTCACCCCTCCACTTT.